These T cell receptor beta chains were read from a single sample in a study of blood T cell repertoires in COVID-19. This table comes from immunoSEQ multiplex PCR, and its TCRdb copy is limited to in-frame clones, with some not included. Of some 180,000 clones listed, roughly 85% were seen once; the top ten hold 6.2%. Specimen: PBMCs or T cells enriched from blood (not recorded which). The receptors here all came from a man in his forties or fifties who had recovered from COVID-19. Both conserved end residues are part of each CDR3. A D gene is named only where the DNA matches it firmly. The size entry is marked missing in some rows and otherwise reads once, few, many or a size class.

D: .
size: .
V: TRBV5-1
J: TRBJ2-3
DNA: TGCGCCAGCAAGACAACTCCCTCAGGCACAGATACGCAGTATTTT
CDR3: CASKTTPSGTDTQYF

D: TRBD1
size: .
V: TRBV7-3
J: TRBJ1-6
DNA: TGTGCCAGCAGCCCGACAGGGGGAAATTCACCCCTCCACTTT
CDR3: CASSPTGGNSPLHF

D: .
size: .
V: TRBV5-4
J: TRBJ1-3
DNA: TGTGCCAGCAGCTCCGACAAGCAGGACACCATATATTTT
CDR3: CASSSDKQDTIYF

D: .
size: .
V: TRBV7-2
J: TRBJ1-1
DNA: TGTGCCAGCAGCTTAGCGTTCTCGGAGGAAGCTTTCTTT
CDR3: CASSLAFSEEAFF

D: .
size: .
V: TRBV28
J: TRBJ2-1
DNA: TGTGCCAGCAGTTTACCGGGGGTGCCTTACAATGAGCAGTTCTTC
CDR3: CASSLPGVPYNEQFF

D: .
size: .
V: TRBV7-9
J: TRBJ2-7
DNA: TGTGCCAGCAGCTCAGGGCTAGGCTACGAGCAGTACTTC
CDR3: CASSSGLGYEQYF

D: TRBD1
size: .
V: TRBV5-4
J: TRBJ1-1
DNA: TGTGCCAGCAGGGGACAGTTAAACACTGAAGCTTTCTTT
CDR3: CASRGQLNTEAFF

D: TRBD1
size: once
V: TRBV15
J: TRBJ1-3
DNA: TGTGCCACCAGCCCTACAGGGGGCCGTGGAAACACCATATATTTT
CDR3: CATSPTGGRGNTIYF

D: .
size: .
V: TRBV6-5
J: TRBJ1-6
DNA: TGTGCCAGCAGTTACTCAGCTGATAATTCACCCCTCCACTTT
CDR3: CASSYSADNSPLHF

D: .
size: .
V: TRBV27
J: TRBJ1-1
DNA: TGTGCCAGCAGTTTAGGGCAGCGGGGGGACACTGAAGCTTTCTTT
CDR3: CASSLGQRGDTEAFF